The clone carrying this T cell receptor beta chain appeared a few times. Antigen specificity is unknown. This entry comes from a study of T cell responses to AZD1222 COVID-19 vaccine. Study as a whole: Investigators merged groups given second doses at roughly 4 or roughly 12 weeks.

Study-level results: Females made up more of the donors, who were largely white British, and clonal diversity may have come out too low.

TCRdb keeps only in-frame clones here, not all; method: immunoSEQ multiplex PCR. The sample consists of 92,000 or so clones, 75% to 90% of them appearing once. The clonotype comes from an adult in good health. The material was peripheral blood, obtained on day 0 of AZD1222 vaccination.

This chain's CDR3 is CASSNWTGTYNEQFF. For the CDR3, the DNA is TGTGCCAGCAGTAATTGGACAGGAACCTACAATGAGCAGTTCTTC. V usage is TRBV28 and J usage is TRBJ2-1, with 7 bases aligning to TRBD1. V dropped 5 bases and J dropped 2; count of bases not matched to a gene: 6. CDR3 length equals 15 residues. Germline-derived CDR1 and CDR2 are MDHEN and SYDVKM.